Presented here are 30 T cell receptor beta chains from one specimen sequenced in a study of blood T cell repertoires in COVID-19. Repertoires were generated with immunoSEQ multiplex PCR, while TCRdb's copy carries only in-frame clones and drops some. Among about 130,000 clones listed, around 83% were seen once. The sample taken for sequencing was peripheral blood. These receptors all come from a woman aged 80 or over with acute or convalescent COVID-19.

This clone has only a few counts. The rearrangement joins TRBV5-6 to TRBJ1-2; perhaps TRBD1 as D (6 bases). V lost 4 bases to trimming and J lost 4 bases, with 14 bases between them. CDR1 and CDR2 (germline): SGHDT, YYEEEE. The CDR3 is 14 amino acids. For the CDR3, the DNA is TGTGCCAGCAGCAAGACGACAGGAAGCTATGGCTACACCTTC. It is translated as CASSKTTGSYGYTF. The full variable domain, its missing parts supplied by reference TRBV5-6 and TRBJ1-2, is DAGVTQSPTHLIKTRGQQVTLRCSPKSGHDTVSWYQQALGQGPQFIFQYYEEEERQRGNFPDRFSGHQFPNYSSELNVNALLLGDSALYLCASSKTTGSYGYTFGSGTRLTVV.

The chain employs TRBV25-1 and TRBJ1-6; D is undetermined. V was pared by 3 bases and J by 7 bases, with 13 bases between. CDR3 length equals 15 residues. Germline-derived CDR1 and CDR2 are MGHDK and SYGVNS. The CDR3 DNA reads as TGTGCCAGCAGTGATAGGTCAGTCGGGAATTCACCCCTCCACTTT. Translation gives CASSDRSVGNSPLHF.

The chain recombines TRBV7-9 with TRBJ2-1; tentative D call: TRBD2 (5 bases). The germline V gene encodes CDR1 SEHNR and CDR2 FQNEAQ (reference sequence). The CDR3 has 13 amino acids. V lost 5 bases and J 9 bases, leaving 14 bases between the germline ends. The CDR3 reads CASSDGLAAEQFF. The CDR3, as DNA: TGTGCCAGCAGCGATGGACTGGCCGCTGAGCAGTTCTTC.

This chain joins TRBV7-9 and TRBJ1-2, with TRBD1 as a possible D gene (5 bases). The CDR3 consists of 15 residues. V lost 5 bases, J lost 4 bases, and 17 bases lay in between. The germline CDR1 and CDR2 sequences are SEHNR and FQNEAQ (reference sequence). Here the CDR3 reads CASSQAWGVLYGYTF. CDR3 nucleotide sequence: TGTGCCAGCAGCCAAGCTTGGGGGGTCCTCTATGGCTACACCTTC.

In DNA form, the CDR3 reads TGTGCCAGCAGTTTACGGGGGGATCCGAACACCGGGGAGCTGTTTTTT. This codes for CASSLRGDPNTGELFF. The rearrangement links TRBV9 to TRBJ2-2, with 7 bases fitting TRBD2. This CDR3 has 16 residues. V was pared by 5 bases and J by 0 bases, with 7 bases of the junction left unmatched. Germline V gene data show CDR1 as SGDLS and CDR2 as YYNGEE.

In DNA form, the CDR3 reads TGCGCCAGCAGCCAAGATCGCAACAGTAATTCACCCCTCCACTTT. Protein sequence: CASSQDRNSNSPLHF. The V and J genes are TRBV4-1 and TRBJ1-6; D is undetermined. Germline loops: CDR1 MGHRA, CDR2 YSYEKL. This CDR3 spans 15 amino acids. Trimming shortened V by 0 bases and J by 6 bases, and 9 bases separated the two germline ends.

This sequence joins TRBV5-1 and TRBJ1-2; a possible D gene is TRBD1 (5 bases). The CDR3 contains 17 residues. Trimming shortened V by 0 bases and J by 2 bases, and 17 bases separated the two germline ends. CDR1 and CDR2 from the germline V gene are SGHRS and YFSETQ. The CDR3 is CASSLAGGRRGNYGYTF. The CDR3 DNA reads TGCGCCAGCAGCTTGGCCGGGGGACGCCGTGGAAACTATGGCTACACCTTC.

This chain joins TRBV16 and TRBJ1-6, with D hard to call. Germline CDR1 KGHSY, CDR2 FQNENV. The CDR3 extends over 17 amino acids. V gave up 0 bases and J gave up 6 bases, with 15 bases separating them. As DNA, the CDR3 is TGTGCCAGCAGCCAATCGATAGGGAGTCGTGCTAATTCACCCCTCCACTTT. Its translation is CASSQSIGSRANSPLHF.

This chain joins TRBV5-6 and TRBJ2-3; TRBD2 agrees at 9 bases. The CDR3 runs to 17 residues. J gave up 3 bases and V 1 base, and 9 bases lay outside the gene matches. Germline loops: CDR1 SGHDT, CDR2 YYEEEE. CDR3 sequence: CASSLRLAGTQTDTQYF. CDR3 DNA: TGTGCCAGCAGCTTGCGGCTAGCGGGGACTCAGACAGATACGCAGTATTTT.

The count of this clone is one. The rearrangement links TRBV4-2 to TRBJ2-7; 7 positions match TRBD2. Germline V CDR1 and CDR2: LGHNA, YNFKEQ. This CDR3 comprises 17 residues. The V gene end was trimmed by 3 bases and the J gene end by 4 bases; junction bases not matched to a gene: 15. CDR3 in amino acids: CASSQGTMQKNLYEQYF. Written as DNA, the CDR3 is TGTGCCAGCAGCCAGGGGACTATGCAAAAAAACCTATACGAGCAGTACTTC.

This chain joins TRBV19 and TRBJ1-1; 7 bases map to TRBD1. The V gene's germline CDR1 is LNHDA and CDR2 SQIVND (reference sequence). CDR3 length: 16 residues. With 5 bases clipped from V and 2 bases from J, the junction kept 11 bases outside the gene matches. Written as DNA, the CDR3 is TGTGCCAGTAGTGAGGTCTTAAGGACAGGCAACACTGAAGCTTTCTTT. Translating it yields CASSEVLRTGNTEAFF. Looking up the rest from reference TRBV19 and TRBJ1-1 gives the full variable domain: DGGITQSPKYLFRKEGQNVTLSCEQNLNHDAMYWYRQDPGQGLRLIYYSQIVNDFQKGDIAEGYSVSREKKESFPLTVTSAQKNPTAFYLCASSEVLRTGNTEAFFGQGTRLTVV.

This chain joins TRBV2 and TRBJ2-2; TRBD1 is a possible D gene (5 bases). The length of the CDR3 is 14 residues. V was shortened by 3 bases and J by 4 bases, with 9 bases between the two germline ends. CDR1 is SNHLY, CDR2 FYNNEI, per germline. The CDR3 DNA follows: TGTGCCAGCAGTGATCAGGGTCGCACCGGGGAGCTGTTTTTT. Amino acid sequence: CASSDQGRTGELFF.

The J gene is TRBJ2-7, the V gene TRBV7-2; 10 positions agree with TRBD1. With 5 bases clipped from V and 2 bases from J, the junction kept 6 bases outside the gene matches. The germline V gene has CDR1 SGHTA and CDR2 FQGNSA. CDR3 length: 15 residues. Here the CDR3 reads CASSGDRGETYEQYF. CDR3 DNA: TGTGCCAGCAGCGGGGACAGGGGCGAAACCTACGAGCAGTACTTC.

The rearrangement uses TRBV4-1 and TRBJ1-2, with D maybe TRBD1 (5 bases). CDR3 length: 18 residues. V dropped 3 bases and J dropped 2 bases, with 22 bases sitting between them. Germline CDR1 is MGHRA and CDR2 is YSYEKL. CDR3 residues: CASSQRITMDTANYGYTF. CDR3 bases: TGCGCCAGCAGCCAGAGGATCACCATGGACACCGCCAACTATGGCTACACCTTC.

The chain couples TRBV3-1 (or the pseudogene TRBV3-2) to TRBJ2-7, with D possibly TRBD1 on 5 matching bases. This CDR3 region has 14 residues. With 0 bases removed from V and 3 bases from J, the gap between germline ends came to 9 bases. In germline, CDR1 is LGHDT, CDR2 YNNKEL (reference sequence). In nucleotides, the CDR3 is TGTGCCAGCAGCCAAGATAAGGGGAACTACGAGCAGTACTTC. Protein: CASSQDKGNYEQYF.

This chain connects TRBV29-1 to TRBJ2-7, with no clear D. V gave up 4 bases and J gave up 3 bases, with 7 bases separating them. Germline-derived CDR1 and CDR2 are SQVTM and ANQGSEA. There are 11 residues in the CDR3. CDR3 sequence reads: CSVALNYEQYF. The CDR3 DNA sequence: TGCAGCGTTGCCTTAAACTACGAGCAGTACTTC.

The chain employs TRBV18 and TRBJ2-1; a possible D gene is TRBD1 (6 bases). Germline assignment: CDR1 KGHSH and CDR2 LQKENI. V gave up 6 bases and J gave up 8 bases, with 14 bases separating them. The CDR3 has 13 residues. The chain's CDR3 is CASSIRQVDEQFF. CDR3 in DNA: TGTGCCAGCTCGATTCGACAGGTAGATGAGCAGTTCTTC.

The rearrangement links TRBV18 to TRBJ1-2; 8 nucleotides align to TRBD1. J lost 3 bases, V lost 3 bases, and 6 bases had no gene match. The germline V gene has CDR1 KGHSH and CDR2 LQKENI. There are 15 residues in the CDR3. CDR3 protein: CASSPGQGGYYGYTF. The CDR3 nucleotides read TGTGCCAGCTCACCCGGACAGGGCGGGTACTATGGCTACACCTTC. Using reference TRBV18 and TRBJ1-2 for the parts outside the CDR3, the full variable domain is NAGVMQNPRHLVRRRGQEARLRCSPMKGHSHVYWYRQLPEEGLKFMVYLQKENIIDESGMPKERFSAEFPKEGPSILRIQQVVRGDSAAYFCASSPGQGGYYGYTFGSGTRLTVV.

The chain employs TRBV2 and TRBJ1-1; D is ambiguous. V was trimmed by 3 bases and J by 10 bases, leaving 15 bases between them. Per the germline V gene, CDR1 is SNHLY and CDR2 is FYNNEI. This CDR3 spans 13 amino acids. The CDR3 region has the DNA TGTGCCAGCAGTGATCGGGGTTGGCCGGGAGCTTTCTTT. Encoded protein: CASSDRGWPGAFF.

This clone was seen a single time. The V call is TRBV7-7, the J call TRBJ2-3; 7 positions match TRBD1. Germline V lookup: CDR1 SSHAT, CDR2 FNYEAQ (reference sequence). Trimming cost V 5 bases and J 1 base; bases outside gene matches: 6. This CDR3 is 15 amino acids long. CDR3 sequence: CASSPTGFGTDTQYF. DNA of the CDR3: TGTGCCAGCAGCCCGACAGGGTTTGGCACAGATACGCAGTATTTT.

The V and J genes are TRBV5-5 and TRBJ2-5; D not resolved. Per germline, CDR1 SGHKS and CDR2 YYEKEE (reference sequence). The CDR3 is made up of 13 amino acids. V was shortened by 4 bases and J by 2 bases, with 9 bases between the two germline ends. The CDR3 region has the DNA TGTGCCAGCAGCGTTACAGAACAAGAGACCCAGTACTTC. The encoded protein is CASSVTEQETQYF. Looking up the rest from reference TRBV5-5 and TRBJ2-5 gives the full variable domain: DAGVTQSPTHLIKTRGQQVTLRCSPISGHKSVSWYQQVLGQGPQFIFQYYEKEERGRGNFPDRFSARQFPNYSSELNVNALLLGDSALYLCASSVTEQETQYFGPGTRLLVL.

V is TRBV6-5 and J is TRBJ1-1; unclear D gene. The CDR3 totals 13 residues. CDR1 and CDR2 (germline): MNHEY, SVGAGI. The V end lost 2 bases, the J end lost 5 bases, and 9 bases lay between the germline ends. Written as DNA, the CDR3 is TGTGCCAGCAGTTACGGGTGGGAGACTGAAGCTTTCTTT. Translation: CASSYGWETEAFF.

V gene TRBV7-9 combines with J gene TRBJ2-1; 9 bases agree with TRBD2. This CDR3 spans 14 amino acids. The junction had 11 bases not matched to a gene; V was cut back by 5 bases and J by 12 bases. CDR1 and CDR2 from the germline V gene are SEHNR and FQNEAQ (reference sequence). The CDR3 loop is CASSLSSGKGGQFF. The CDR3 region has the DNA TGTGCCAGCAGCCTATCTAGCGGGAAAGGGGGGCAGTTCTTC.

The rearrangement uses TRBV29-1 and TRBJ1-1; D unclear. Trimming removed 5 bases at V and 1 base at J, with 14 bases between. The germline CDR1 and CDR2 sequences are SQVTM and ANQGSEA. This CDR3 spans 14 amino acids. Here the CDR3 DNA reads TGCAGCGTTAGGACGGACTCCACGAACACTGAAGCTTTCTTT. Translated: CSVRTDSTNTEAFF.

The chain uses TRBV19 and TRBJ1-5, with D perhaps matching TRBD1 (5 bases). CDR1 is LNHDA, CDR2 SQIVND, per germline (reference sequence). Trimming removed 4 bases from V and 4 bases from J, with 11 bases in between. The CDR3 has 14 amino acids. In DNA form, the CDR3 reads TGTGCCAGTAGTAAGGCAGGGTTGAATCAGCCCCAGCATTTT. It translates to CASSKAGLNQPQHF.

CDR3 bases: TGTGCCAGCAGCCTCCGGACTCAACCAAACACCATATATTTT. Amino acids: CASSLRTQPNTIYF. The rearrangement links TRBV3-1 (or the pseudogene TRBV3-2) to TRBJ1-3, with D hard to call. Germline CDR1 is LGHDT and CDR2 is YNNKEL (reference sequence). Trimming left V 4 bases short and J 6 bases short, with 13 bases between. The CDR3 runs 14 residues.

The V call is TRBV30, the J call TRBJ2-2, with D possibly TRBD1 on 6 matching bases. Deletions cut 0 bases from V and 5 bases from J, with 13 bases between. Looked up from germline, CDR1 is GTSNPN and CDR2 is SVGIG (reference sequence). The CDR3 contains 15 residues. The CDR3 sequence: CAWSVGWGRTGELFF. CDR3 DNA: TGTGCCTGGAGTGTCGGGTGGGGGCGTACCGGGGAGCTGTTTTTT.

This chain joins TRBV19 and TRBJ2-7; weak D call: TRBD1 (6 bases). Germline lookup yields CDR1 LNHDA and CDR2 SQIVND (reference sequence). Trimming cost V 1 base and J 0 bases, with 10 bases left between them. The CDR3 has 15 amino acids. The CDR3 bases are TGTGCCAGTAGTATAGGCAGGGGCTTCTCCTACGAGCAGTACTTC. This sequence encodes CASSIGRGFSYEQYF.

The chain joins TRBV3-1 (or the pseudogene TRBV3-2) to TRBJ2-7, with TRBD1 matching 9 bases. With V trimmed by 5 bases and J by 1 base, 9 bases remained unmatched. CDR3 size: 16 residues. From germline, CDR1 is LGHDT and CDR2 YNNKEL (reference sequence). The CDR3 nucleotides are TGTGCCAGCAGCTTCACAGGGGGCGTTTTATCCTACGAGCAGTACTTC. It yields the protein CASSFTGGVLSYEQYF.

The chain uses TRBV9 and TRBJ2-5; D possibly corresponds to TRBD1 (6 bases). Trimming removed 7 bases at V and 5 bases at J, with 12 bases between. The CDR3 extends over 12 amino acids. The germline CDR1 and CDR2 sequences are SGDLS and YYNGEE. The CDR3 protein is CASGGLVETQYF. The DNA of the CDR3 is TGTGCCAGCGGGGGCTTGGTGGAGACCCAGTACTTC.